This T cell receptor beta chain comes out of a study of OX40 agonist ivuxolimab in advanced cancers. Study as a whole: Ivuxolimab was delivered to patients intravenously every 2 weeks at doses spanning 0.01 to 10 mg/kg. Having had anti-PD-1, anti-PD-L1 or anti-CTLA-4 therapy before was allowed, and roughly 39% had some.

TCRdb keeps only in-frame clones here, not all; method: immunoSEQ multiplex PCR. The table records over 45,000 clones, roughly 89% of them present only once. The sample here was CD4+ or CD8+ T cells sorted from blood, taken in a trial of the OX40 agonist ivuxolimab. The receptor was isolated from an adult with an advanced solid tumor such as melanoma, head and neck, liver or kidney cancer.

The CDR3 reads CSVGGYEQFF. The CDR3 DNA reads TGCAGCGTTGGAGGGTATGAGCAGTTCTTC. The chain recombines TRBV29-1 with TRBJ2-1, with a possible D match to TRBD2 (5 bases). The germline gives CDR1 SQVTM, CDR2 ANQGSEA. The length of the CDR3 is 10 residues. Between the trimmed V and J ends, which lost 4 bases and 8 bases, there was a span of 6 bases.